This T cell receptor beta chain is drawn from a study of shared clonotypes between healthy human individuals. The repertoire was sequenced with immunoSEQ multiplex PCR; TCRdb's copy has only in-frame clones and lacks some. This sample has about 580,000 clones, with 98% found just once. This CDR3 spans 14 amino acids. CD45RO-negative, CCR7-positively selected cells formed the naive CD8 fraction, excluding terminally differentiated effector memory CD45RA+ cells. The specimen was naive CD8+ T cells sorted from blood. The receptor comes from a young man in good health. This chain links TRBV21-1 with TRBJ1-2. TRBV21-1 counts as a pseudogene. The DNA of the CDR3 is TGTGCCAGCAGCAAAGATGATTTAGACTATGGCTACACCTTC. It codes for CASSKDDLDYGYTF.